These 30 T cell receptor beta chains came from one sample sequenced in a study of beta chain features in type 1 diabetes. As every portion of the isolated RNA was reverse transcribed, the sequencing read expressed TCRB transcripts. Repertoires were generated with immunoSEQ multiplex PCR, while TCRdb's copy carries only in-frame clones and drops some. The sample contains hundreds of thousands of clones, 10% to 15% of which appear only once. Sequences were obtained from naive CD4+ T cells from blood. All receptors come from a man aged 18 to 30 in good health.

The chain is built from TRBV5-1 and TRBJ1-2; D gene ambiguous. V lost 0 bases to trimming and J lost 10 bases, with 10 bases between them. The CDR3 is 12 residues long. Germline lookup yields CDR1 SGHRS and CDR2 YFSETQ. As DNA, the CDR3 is TGCGCCAGCAGCTTGGGAGCCGAAGACTACACCTTC. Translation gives CASSLGAEDYTF.

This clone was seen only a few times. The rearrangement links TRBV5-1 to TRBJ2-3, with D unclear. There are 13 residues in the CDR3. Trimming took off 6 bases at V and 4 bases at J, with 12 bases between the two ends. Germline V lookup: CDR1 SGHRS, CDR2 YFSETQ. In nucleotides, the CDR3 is TGCGCCAGCATCCCCCCGTCTGCAGATACGCAGTATTTT. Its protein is CASIPPSADTQYF.

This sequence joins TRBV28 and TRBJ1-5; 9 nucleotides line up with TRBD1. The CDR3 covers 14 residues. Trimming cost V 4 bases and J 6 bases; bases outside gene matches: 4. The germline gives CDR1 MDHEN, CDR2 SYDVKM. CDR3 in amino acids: CASSSGQGSQPQHF. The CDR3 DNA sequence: TGTGCCAGCAGTTCGGGACAGGGAAGTCAGCCCCAGCATTTT.

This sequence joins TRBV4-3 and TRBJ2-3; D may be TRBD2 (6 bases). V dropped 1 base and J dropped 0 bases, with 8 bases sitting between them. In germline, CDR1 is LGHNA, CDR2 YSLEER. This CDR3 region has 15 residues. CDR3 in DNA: TGCGCCAGCAGCCAAGGACTAGTAAGCACAGATACGCAGTATTTT. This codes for CASSQGLVSTDTQYF.

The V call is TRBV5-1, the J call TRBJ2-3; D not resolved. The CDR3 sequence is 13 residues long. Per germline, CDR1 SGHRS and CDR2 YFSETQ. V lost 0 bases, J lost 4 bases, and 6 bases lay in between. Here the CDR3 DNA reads TGCGCCAGCAGCTTGGTCGCGGCAGATACGCAGTATTTT. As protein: CASSLVAADTQYF.

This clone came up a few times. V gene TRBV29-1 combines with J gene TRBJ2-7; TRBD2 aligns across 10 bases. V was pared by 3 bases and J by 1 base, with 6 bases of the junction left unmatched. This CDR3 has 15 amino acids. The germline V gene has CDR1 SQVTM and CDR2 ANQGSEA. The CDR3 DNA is TGCAGCGTTGAGGGGCTAGCGGGAGTTTCCTACGAGCAGTACTTC. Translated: CSVEGLAGVSYEQYF.

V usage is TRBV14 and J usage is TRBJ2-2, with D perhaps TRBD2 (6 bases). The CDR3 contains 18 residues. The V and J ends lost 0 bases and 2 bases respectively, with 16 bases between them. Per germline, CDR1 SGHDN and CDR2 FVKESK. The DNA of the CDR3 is TGTGCCAGCAGCCAAGAAGGTCGTCCAGCGGGCAACACCGGGGAGCTGTTTTTT. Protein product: CASSQEGRPAGNTGELFF.

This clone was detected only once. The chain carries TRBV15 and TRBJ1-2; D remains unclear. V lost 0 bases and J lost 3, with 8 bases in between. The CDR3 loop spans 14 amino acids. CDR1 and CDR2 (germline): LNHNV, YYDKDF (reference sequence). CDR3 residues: CATSRDLADYGYTF. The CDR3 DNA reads TGTGCCACCAGCAGAGATCTTGCAGACTATGGCTACACCTTC.

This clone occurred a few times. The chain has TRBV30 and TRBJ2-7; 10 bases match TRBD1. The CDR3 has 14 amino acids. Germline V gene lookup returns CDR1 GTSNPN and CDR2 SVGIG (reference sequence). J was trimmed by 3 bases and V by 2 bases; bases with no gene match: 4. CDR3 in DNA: TGTGCCTGGAGTCTCGGGGACAGGGGCTACGAGCAGTACTTC. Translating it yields CAWSLGDRGYEQYF.

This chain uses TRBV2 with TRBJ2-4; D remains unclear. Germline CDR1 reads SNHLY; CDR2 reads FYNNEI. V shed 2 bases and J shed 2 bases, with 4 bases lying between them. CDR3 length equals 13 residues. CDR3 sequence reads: CASSESSKNIQYF. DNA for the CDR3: TGTGCCAGCAGTGAATCTTCCAAAAACATTCAGTACTTC.

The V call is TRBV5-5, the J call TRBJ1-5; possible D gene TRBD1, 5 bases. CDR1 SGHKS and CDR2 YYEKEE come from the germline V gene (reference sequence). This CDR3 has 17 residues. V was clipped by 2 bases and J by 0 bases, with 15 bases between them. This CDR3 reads CASSFYPGTASNQPQHF. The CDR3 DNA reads TGTGCCAGCAGCTTCTACCCAGGGACTGCTAGCAATCAGCCCCAGCATTTT. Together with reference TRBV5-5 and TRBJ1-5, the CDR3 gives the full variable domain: DAGVTQSPTHLIKTRGQQVTLRCSPISGHKSVSWYQQVLGQGPQFIFQYYEKEERGRGNFPDRFSARQFPNYSSELNVNALLLGDSALYLCASSFYPGTASNQPQHFGDGTRLSIL.

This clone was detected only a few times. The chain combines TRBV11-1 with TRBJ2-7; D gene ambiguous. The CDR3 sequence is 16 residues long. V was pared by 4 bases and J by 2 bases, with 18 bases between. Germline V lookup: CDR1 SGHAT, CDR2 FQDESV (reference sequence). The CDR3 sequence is CASSSTGPTETYEQYF. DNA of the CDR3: TGTGCCAGCAGCTCGACCGGTCCAACAGAAACCTACGAGCAGTACTTC.

CDR3 region: CAWSAGAETQYF. The CDR3 region has the DNA TGTGCCTGGAGTGCAGGGGCCGAGACCCAGTACTTC. The V and J genes are TRBV30 and TRBJ2-5, with a possible D match to TRBD1 (6 bases). The length of the CDR3 is 12 residues. Looked up from germline, CDR1 is GTSNPN and CDR2 is SVGIG (reference sequence). Trimming took 1 base from V and 5 from J, leaving 8 bases between them. Looking up the rest from reference TRBV30 and TRBJ2-5 gives the full variable domain: SQTIHQWPATLVQPVGSPLSLECTVEGTSNPNLYWYRQAAGRGLQLLFYSVGIGQISSEVPQNLSASRPQDRQFILSSKKLLLSDSGFYLCAWSAGAETQYFGPGTRLLVL.

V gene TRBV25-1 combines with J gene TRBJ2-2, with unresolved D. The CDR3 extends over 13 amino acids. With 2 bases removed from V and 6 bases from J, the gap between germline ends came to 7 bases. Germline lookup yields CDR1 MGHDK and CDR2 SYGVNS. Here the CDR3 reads CASSETVAGELFF. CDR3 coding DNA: TGTGCCAGCAGTGAAACGGTCGCCGGGGAGCTGTTTTTT. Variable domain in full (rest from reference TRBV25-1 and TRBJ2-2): EADIYQTPRYLVIGTGKKITLECSQTMGHDKMYWYQQDPGMELHLIHYSYGVNSTEKGDLSSESTVSRIRTEHFPLTLESARPSHTSQYLCASSETVAGELFFGEGSRLTVL.

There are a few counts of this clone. The CDR3 coding sequence is TGTGCCAGTAGCCTTGGACAGGTGAACACCGGGGAGCTGTTTTTT. This gives the protein CASSLGQVNTGELFF. The V gene is TRBV19, the J gene TRBJ2-2; 7 nucleotides line up with TRBD1. Germline V gene lookup returns CDR1 LNHDA and CDR2 SQIVND (reference sequence). The V and J ends lost 6 bases and 1 base, in that order; junction bases with no gene match: 5. The length of the CDR3 is 15 residues.

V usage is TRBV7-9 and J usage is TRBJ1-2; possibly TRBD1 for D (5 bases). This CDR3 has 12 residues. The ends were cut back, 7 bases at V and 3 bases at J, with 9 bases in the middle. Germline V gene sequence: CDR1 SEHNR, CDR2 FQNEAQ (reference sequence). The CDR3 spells CASNWGDYGYTF. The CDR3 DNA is TGTGCCAGCAACTGGGGCGACTATGGCTACACCTTC.

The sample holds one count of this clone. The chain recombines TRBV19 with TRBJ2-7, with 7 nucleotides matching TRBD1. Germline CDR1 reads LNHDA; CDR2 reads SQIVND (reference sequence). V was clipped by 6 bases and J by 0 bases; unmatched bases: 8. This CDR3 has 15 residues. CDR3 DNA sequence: TGTGCCAGTAGACCCTCGGGGACAGCCTCCTACGAGCAGTACTTC. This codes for CASRPSGTASYEQYF.

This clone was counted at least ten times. The CDR3 loop reads CSVDQVSTGELFF. The CDR3 nucleotides are TGCAGCGTTGATCAGGTTTCCACCGGGGAGCTGTTTTTT. The V and J genes are TRBV29-1 and TRBJ2-2; D ambiguous. The length of the CDR3 is 13 residues. Germline V gene lookup returns CDR1 SQVTM and CDR2 ANQGSEA. V lost 3 bases and J lost 4, with 9 bases in between.

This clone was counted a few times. DNA for the CDR3: TGTGCCACCCGCTTCGCGACAACAGGGGGCGAGCAGTACTTC. It encodes CATRFATTGGEQYF. This chain uses TRBV2 with TRBJ2-7; 8 nucleotides align to TRBD1. CDR3 length: 14 amino acids. Germline-derived CDR1 and CDR2 are SNHLY and FYNNEI. V was clipped by 10 bases and J by 6 bases; unmatched bases: 14.

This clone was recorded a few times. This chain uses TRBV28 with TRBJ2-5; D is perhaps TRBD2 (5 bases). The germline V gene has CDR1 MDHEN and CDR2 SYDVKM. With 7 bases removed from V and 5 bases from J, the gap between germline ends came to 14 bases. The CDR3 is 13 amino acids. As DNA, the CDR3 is TGTGCCAGCACCCACCGGGGTCTTGAGACCCAGTACTTC. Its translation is CASTHRGLETQYF.

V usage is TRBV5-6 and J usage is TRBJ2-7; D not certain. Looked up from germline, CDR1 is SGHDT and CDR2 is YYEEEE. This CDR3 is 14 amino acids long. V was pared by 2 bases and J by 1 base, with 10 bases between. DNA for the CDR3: TGTGCCAGCAGCTTTGCCAGGATGTCCTACGAGCAGTACTTC. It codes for CASSFARMSYEQYF.

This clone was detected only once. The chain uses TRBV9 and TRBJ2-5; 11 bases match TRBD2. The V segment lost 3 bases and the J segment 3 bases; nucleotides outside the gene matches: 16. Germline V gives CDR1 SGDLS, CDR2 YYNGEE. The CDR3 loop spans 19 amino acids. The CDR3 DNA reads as TGTGCCAGCAGCGCCCGGGGGATAGCGGGGGGGCCTGTTGAAGAGACCCAGTACTTC. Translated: CASSARGIAGGPVEETQYF.

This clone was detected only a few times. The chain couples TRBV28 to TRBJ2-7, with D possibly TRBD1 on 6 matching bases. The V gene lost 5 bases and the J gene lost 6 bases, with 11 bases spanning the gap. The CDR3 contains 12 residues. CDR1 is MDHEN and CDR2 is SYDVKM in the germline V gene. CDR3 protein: CASSIQGGEQYF. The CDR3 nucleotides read TGTGCCAGCAGTATACAGGGTGGCGAGCAGTACTTC.

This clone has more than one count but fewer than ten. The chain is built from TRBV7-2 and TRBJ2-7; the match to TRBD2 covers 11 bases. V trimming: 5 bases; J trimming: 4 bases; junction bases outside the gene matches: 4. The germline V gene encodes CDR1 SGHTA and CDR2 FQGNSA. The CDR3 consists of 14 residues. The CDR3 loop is CASSTGTSGYEQYF. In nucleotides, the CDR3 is TGTGCCAGCAGCACGGGGACTAGCGGTTACGAGCAGTACTTC.

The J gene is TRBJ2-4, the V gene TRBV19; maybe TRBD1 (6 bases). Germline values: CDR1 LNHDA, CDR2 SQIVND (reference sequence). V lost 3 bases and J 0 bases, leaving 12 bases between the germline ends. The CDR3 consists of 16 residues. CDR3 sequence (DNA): TGTGCCAGTAGTATTTCGACAGGTTTAGCCAAAAACATTCAGTACTTC. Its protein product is CASSISTGLAKNIQYF.

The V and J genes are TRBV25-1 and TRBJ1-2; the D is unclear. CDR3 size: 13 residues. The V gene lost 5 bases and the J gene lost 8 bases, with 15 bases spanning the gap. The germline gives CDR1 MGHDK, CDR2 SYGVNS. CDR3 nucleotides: TGTGCCAGCAGTACCCAGGCTTTAGCGGGCTACACCTTC. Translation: CASSTQALAGYTF.

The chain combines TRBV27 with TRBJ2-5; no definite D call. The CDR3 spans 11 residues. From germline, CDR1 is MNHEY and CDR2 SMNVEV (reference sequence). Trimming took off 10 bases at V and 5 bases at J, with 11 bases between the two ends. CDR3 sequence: CATRGRETQYF. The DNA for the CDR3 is TGTGCCACCCGCGGTAGGGAGACCCAGTACTTC.

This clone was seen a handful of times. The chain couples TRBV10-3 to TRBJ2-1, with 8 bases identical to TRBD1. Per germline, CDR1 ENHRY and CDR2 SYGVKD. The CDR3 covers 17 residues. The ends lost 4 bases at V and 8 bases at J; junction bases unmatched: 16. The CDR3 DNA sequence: TGTGCCATCAGTGCCGCTGCCCCGGGACAGGTGTACTATGAGCAGTTCTTC. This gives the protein CAISAAAPGQVYYEQFF.

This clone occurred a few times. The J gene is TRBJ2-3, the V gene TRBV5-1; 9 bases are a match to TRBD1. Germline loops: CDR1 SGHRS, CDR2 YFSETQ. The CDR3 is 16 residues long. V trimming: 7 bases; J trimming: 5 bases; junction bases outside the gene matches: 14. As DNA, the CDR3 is TGCGCCAGCTGCTCGGATTTGGGACAGGGTCAAGATACGCAGTATTTT. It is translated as CASCSDLGQGQDTQYF.

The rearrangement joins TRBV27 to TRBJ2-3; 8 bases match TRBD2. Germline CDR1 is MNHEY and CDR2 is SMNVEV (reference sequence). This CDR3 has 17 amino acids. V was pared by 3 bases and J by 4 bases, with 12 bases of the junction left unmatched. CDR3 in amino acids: CASSFTSGRRRADTQYF. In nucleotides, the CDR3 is TGTGCCAGCAGTTTTACGAGCGGGAGAAGGCGAGCAGATACGCAGTATTTT.